Following are 9 T cell receptor beta chains from one sample sequenced in a study of cytomegalovirus exposure and HLA in healthy donors. Use of 60 Vbeta and 13 Jbeta primers characterized the PCR. The protocol was immunoSEQ multiplex PCR, while the TCRdb copy is restricted to in-frame clones and leaves out a portion. The repertoire includes 200,000 or so clones, around four fifths of them detected once, and 2.6% sits in the top ten. Specimen: PBMCs. Receptors were obtained from a woman between 45 and 65 years old in good health and CMV-seropositive.

This chain connects TRBV11-2 to TRBJ1-1; D possibly corresponds to TRBD1 (5 bases). The length of the CDR3 is 14 residues. Germline values: CDR1 SGHAT, CDR2 FQNNGV. Trimming pared 0 bases from V and 7 bases from J, leaving 12 bases between. As DNA, the CDR3 is TGTGCCAGCAGCTTAGATGGTTACGGGGGTGAAGCTTTCTTT. It is translated as CASSLDGYGGEAFF.

V is TRBV29-1 and J is TRBJ2-3; 11 nucleotides line up with TRBD1. J lost 5 bases, V lost 1 base, and 5 bases had no gene match. CDR1 and CDR2 (germline): SQVTM, ANQGSEA. The CDR3 contains 15 residues. CDR3 in amino acids: CSVEVLGTGGDTQYF. CDR3 bases: TGCAGCGTTGAAGTTCTGGGGACAGGGGGAGATACGCAGTATTTT.

The V gene is TRBV19, the J gene TRBJ2-1, with D perhaps matching TRBD2 (7 bases). The CDR3 length is 16 residues. The germline gives CDR1 LNHDA, CDR2 SQIVND (reference sequence). Trimming shortened V by 5 bases and J by 4 bases, and 18 bases separated the two germline ends. CDR3 coding DNA: TGTGCCAGTAGTGGATTCGGGGGGCCCCCTTACAATGAGCAGTTCTTC. This gives the protein CASSGFGGPPYNEQFF.

In this sample, this clone turned up a few times. This rearrangement joins TRBV5-4 to TRBJ1-2; tentative D call: TRBD1 (5 bases). Trimming removed 2 bases at V and 8 bases at J, with 13 bases between. The length of the CDR3 is 13 residues. CDR1 is SGHNT, CDR2 YYREEE, per germline (reference sequence). The CDR3 spells CASSLPRGKGYTF. DNA of the CDR3: TGTGCCAGCAGCTTACCGCGGGGGAAGGGCTACACCTTC.

The chain couples TRBV5-4 to TRBJ2-3; TRBD2 agrees at 12 bases. The CDR3 has 17 amino acids. Germline V gives CDR1 SGHNT, CDR2 YYREEE (reference sequence). V was pared by 4 bases and J by 1 base, with 7 bases of the junction left unmatched. As DNA, the CDR3 is TGTGCCAGCAGCCCCTCTAGCGGGGGGGCCGGCACAGATACGCAGTATTTT. Its protein product is CASSPSSGGAGTDTQYF.

This rearrangement joins TRBV10-1 to TRBJ1-1, with D possibly matching TRBD1 (6 bases). The length of the CDR3 is 13 residues. The ends were cut back, 6 bases at V and 9 bases at J, with 17 bases in the middle. Per the germline V gene, CDR1 is WNHNN and CDR2 is SYGVQD (reference sequence). The CDR3 DNA is TGCGCCAGCAGCAGTAGTCCCGGGACAAAAGCTTTCTTT. Translating gives CASSSSPGTKAFF.

This rearrangement joins TRBV15 to TRBJ2-1, with TRBD1 matching over 8 bases. The ends lost 5 bases at V and 9 bases at J; junction bases unmatched: 9. Germline CDR1 and CDR2: LNHNV and YYDKDF (reference sequence). The CDR3 is 14 residues long. This CDR3 reads CATSARQGNFEQFF. CDR3 sequence (DNA): TGTGCCACCAGCGCGAGACAGGGGAATTTTGAGCAGTTCTTC.

The rearrangement links TRBV7-2 to TRBJ2-7; 9 bases match TRBD2. The length of the CDR3 is 16 residues. CDR1 is SGHTA and CDR2 is FQGNSA in the germline V gene. V dropped 5 bases and J dropped 6; count of bases not matched to a gene: 14. CDR3 in amino acids: CASSPRGGLASSEQYF. DNA for the CDR3: TGTGCCAGCAGCCCCAGGGGCGGACTAGCGAGTTCCGAGCAGTACTTC.

The gene calls are TRBV30 and TRBJ1-5; D possibly corresponds to TRBD1 (5 bases). The CDR3 spans 16 residues. Germline V gene data show CDR1 as GTSNPN and CDR2 as SVGIG (reference sequence). Trimming shortened V by 0 bases and J by 4 bases, and 16 bases separated the two germline ends. The CDR3 nucleotides are TGTGCCTGGAGTGTACGGGGGGGGGTGGGGAATCAGCCCCAGCATTTT. It yields the protein CAWSVRGGVGNQPQHF.